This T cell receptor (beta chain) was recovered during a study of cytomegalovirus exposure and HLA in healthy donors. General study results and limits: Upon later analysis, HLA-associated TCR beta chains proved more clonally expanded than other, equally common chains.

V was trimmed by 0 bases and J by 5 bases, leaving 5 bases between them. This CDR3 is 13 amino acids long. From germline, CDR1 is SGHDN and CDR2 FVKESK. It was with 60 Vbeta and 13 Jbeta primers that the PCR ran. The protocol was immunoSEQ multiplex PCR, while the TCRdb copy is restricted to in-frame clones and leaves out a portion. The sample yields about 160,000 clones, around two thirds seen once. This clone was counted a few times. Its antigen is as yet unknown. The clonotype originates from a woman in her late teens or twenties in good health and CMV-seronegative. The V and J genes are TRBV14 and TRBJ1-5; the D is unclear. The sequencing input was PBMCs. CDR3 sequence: CASSQDLYQPQHF. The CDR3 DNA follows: TGTGCCAGCAGCCAAGACCTCTATCAGCCCCAGCATTTT.